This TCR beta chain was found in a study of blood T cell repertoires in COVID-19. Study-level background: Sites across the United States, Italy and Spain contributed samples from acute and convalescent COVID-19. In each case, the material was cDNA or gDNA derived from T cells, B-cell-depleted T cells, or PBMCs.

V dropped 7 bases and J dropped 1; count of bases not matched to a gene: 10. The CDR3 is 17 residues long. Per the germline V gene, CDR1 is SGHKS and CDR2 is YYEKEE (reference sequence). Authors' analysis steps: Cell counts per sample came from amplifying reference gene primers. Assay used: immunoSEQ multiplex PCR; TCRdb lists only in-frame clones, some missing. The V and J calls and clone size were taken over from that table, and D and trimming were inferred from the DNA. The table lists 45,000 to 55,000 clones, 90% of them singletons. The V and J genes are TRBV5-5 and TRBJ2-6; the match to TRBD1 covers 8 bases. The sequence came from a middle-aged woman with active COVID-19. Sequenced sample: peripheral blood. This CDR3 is CASHFQDRESGANVLTF. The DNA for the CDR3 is TGTGCCAGCCACTTCCAGGACAGGGAATCTGGGGCCAACGTCCTGACTTTC.